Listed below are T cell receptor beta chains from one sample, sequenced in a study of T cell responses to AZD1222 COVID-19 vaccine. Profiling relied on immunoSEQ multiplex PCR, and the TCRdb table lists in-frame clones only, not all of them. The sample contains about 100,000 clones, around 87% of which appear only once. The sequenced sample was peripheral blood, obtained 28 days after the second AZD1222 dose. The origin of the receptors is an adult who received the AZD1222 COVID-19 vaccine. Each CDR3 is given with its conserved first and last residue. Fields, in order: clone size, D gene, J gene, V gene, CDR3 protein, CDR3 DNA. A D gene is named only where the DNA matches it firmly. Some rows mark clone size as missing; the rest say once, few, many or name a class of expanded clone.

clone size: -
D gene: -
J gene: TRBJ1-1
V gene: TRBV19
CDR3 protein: CASSPQFGGGAGTEAFF
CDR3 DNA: TGTGCCAGTAGTCCTCAATTCGGTGGGGGGGCAGGCACTGAAGCTTTCTTT

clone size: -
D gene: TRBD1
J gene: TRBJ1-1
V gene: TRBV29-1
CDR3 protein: CSVLQGDRKAFF
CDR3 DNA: TGCAGCGTTTTACAGGGGGATCGGAAAGCTTTCTTT

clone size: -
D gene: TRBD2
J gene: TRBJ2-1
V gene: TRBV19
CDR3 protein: CASSPLAGGPNEQFF
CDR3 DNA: TGTGCCAGTAGCCCTCTAGCGGGAGGGCCCAATGAGCAGTTCTTC

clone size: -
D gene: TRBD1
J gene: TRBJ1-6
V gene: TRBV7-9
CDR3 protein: CASSLGTGSSPLHF
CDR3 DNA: TGTGCCAGCAGCTTAGGGACAGGGTCTTCACCCCTCCACTTT

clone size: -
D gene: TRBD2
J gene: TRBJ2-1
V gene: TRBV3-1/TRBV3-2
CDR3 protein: CASRQTALAVSSYNEQFF
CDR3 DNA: TGTGCCAGCAGACAAACAGCACTAGCGGTAAGCTCCTACAATGAGCAGTTCTTC

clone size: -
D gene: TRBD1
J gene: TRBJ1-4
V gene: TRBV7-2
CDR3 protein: CASSLVLGQGGEKLFF
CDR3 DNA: TGTGCCAGCAGCTTGGTCCTGGGACAGGGTGGTGAAAAACTGTTTTTT

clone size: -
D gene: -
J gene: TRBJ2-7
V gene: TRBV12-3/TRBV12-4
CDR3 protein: CASRSDKLYEQYF
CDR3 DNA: TGTGCCAGCAGGTCGGACAAGTTGTACGAGCAGTACTTC

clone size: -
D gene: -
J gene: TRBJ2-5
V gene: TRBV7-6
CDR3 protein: CASSLGLGSPVETQYF
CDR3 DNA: TGTGCCAGCAGCTTAGGGCTAGGTAGTCCAGTGGAGACCCAGTACTTC

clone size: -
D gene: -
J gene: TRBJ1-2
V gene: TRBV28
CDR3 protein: CASSPSGTNYGYTF
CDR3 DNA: TGTGCCAGCAGTCCCTCAGGGACTAACTATGGCTACACCTTC

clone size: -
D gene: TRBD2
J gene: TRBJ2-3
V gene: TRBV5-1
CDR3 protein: CASSRGLWINGVTDTQYF
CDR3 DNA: TGCGCCAGCAGCAGGGGACTATGGATAAATGGGGTTACAGATACGCAGTATTTT

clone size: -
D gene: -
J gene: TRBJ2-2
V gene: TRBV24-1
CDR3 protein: CATSDPRGHNTGELFF
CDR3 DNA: TGTGCCACCAGTGATCCCAGGGGCCATAACACCGGGGAGCTGTTTTTT

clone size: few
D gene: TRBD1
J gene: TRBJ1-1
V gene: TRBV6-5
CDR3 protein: CASSYRDRVIEAFF
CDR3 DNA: TGTGCCAGCAGCTACCGGGACAGGGTCATCGAAGCTTTCTTT

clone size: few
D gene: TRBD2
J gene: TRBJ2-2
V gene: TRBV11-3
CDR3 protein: CASSPGLEDTGELFF
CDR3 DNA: TGTGCCAGCAGCCCGGGACTAGAGGACACCGGGGAGCTGTTTTTT

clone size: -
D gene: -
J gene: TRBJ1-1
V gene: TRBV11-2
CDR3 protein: CASSLDGVRTEAFF
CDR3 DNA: TGTGCCAGCAGCTTAGACGGGGTCCGAACTGAAGCTTTCTTT

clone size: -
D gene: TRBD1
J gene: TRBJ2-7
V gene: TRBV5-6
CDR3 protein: CASSSVFVDRRTYEQYF
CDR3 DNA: TGTGCCAGCAGCTCGGTATTTGTGGACAGGCGAACCTACGAGCAGTACTTC

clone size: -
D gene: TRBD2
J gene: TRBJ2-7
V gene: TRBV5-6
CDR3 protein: CASSRPRGGGWNEQYF
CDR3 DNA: TGTGCCAGCAGCCGCCCCCGGGGGGGTGGGTGGAACGAGCAGTACTTC